This entry features one T cell receptor (beta chain) sequence. The authors' processing: The authors estimated nucleated cell counts from reference gene primer amplification. Assay used: immunoSEQ multiplex PCR; TCRdb lists only in-frame clones, some missing. From that table come the V and J calls and clone size; the DNA was used to work out D and trimming. There are 210,000 or so clones in the sample; around 83% occur only once, and less than 3.5% lies in the top ten. The CDR3 is 18 amino acids. This record comes from a study of blood T cell repertoires in COVID-19. In the study overall: The samples span acute and convalescent COVID-19 from the United States, Italy and Spain.

This rearrangement joins TRBV21-1 to TRBJ1-5; the table gives TRBD1 as D, unverified against the DNA. TRBV21-1 is a pseudogene locus. Material for sequencing was peripheral blood. The sequence was obtained from a man aged 50 to 60 with active or convalescent COVID-19. CDR3 coding DNA: TGTGCCAGCAGCAAAAAAACCCGTGAAGGGGGAAGCAATCAGCCCCAGCATTTT. Protein sequence: CASSKKTREGGSNQPQHF.